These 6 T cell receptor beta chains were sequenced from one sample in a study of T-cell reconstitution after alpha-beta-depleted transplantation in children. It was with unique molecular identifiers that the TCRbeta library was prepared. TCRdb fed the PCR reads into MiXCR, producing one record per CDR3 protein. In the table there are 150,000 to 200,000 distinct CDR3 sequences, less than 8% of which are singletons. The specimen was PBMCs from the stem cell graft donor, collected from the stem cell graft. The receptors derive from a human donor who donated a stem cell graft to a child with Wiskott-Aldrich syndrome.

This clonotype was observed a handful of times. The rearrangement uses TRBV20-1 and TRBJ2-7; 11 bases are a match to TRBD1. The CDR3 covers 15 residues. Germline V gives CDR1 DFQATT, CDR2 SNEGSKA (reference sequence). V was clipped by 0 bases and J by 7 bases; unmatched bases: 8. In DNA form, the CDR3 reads TGCAGTGCTAGAGAGTACCGGGACAGGGGGTTGGAGCAGTACTTC. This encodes CSAREYRDRGLEQYF.

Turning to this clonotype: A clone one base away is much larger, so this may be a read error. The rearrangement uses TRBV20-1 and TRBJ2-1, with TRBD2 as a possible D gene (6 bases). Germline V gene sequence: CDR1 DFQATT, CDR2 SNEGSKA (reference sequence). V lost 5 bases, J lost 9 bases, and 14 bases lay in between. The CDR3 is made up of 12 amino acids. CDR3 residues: CSAPRCGIEQFF. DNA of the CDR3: TGCAGTGCTCCCCGGTGCGGGATTGAGCAGTTCTTC.

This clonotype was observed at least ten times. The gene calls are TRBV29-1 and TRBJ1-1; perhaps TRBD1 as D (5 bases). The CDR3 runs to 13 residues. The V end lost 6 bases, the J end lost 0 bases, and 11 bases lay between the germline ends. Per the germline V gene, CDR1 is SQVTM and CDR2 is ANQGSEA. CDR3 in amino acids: CSVATVVNTEAFF. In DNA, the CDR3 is TGCAGCGTGGCGACAGTGGTGAACACTGAAGCTTTCTTT.

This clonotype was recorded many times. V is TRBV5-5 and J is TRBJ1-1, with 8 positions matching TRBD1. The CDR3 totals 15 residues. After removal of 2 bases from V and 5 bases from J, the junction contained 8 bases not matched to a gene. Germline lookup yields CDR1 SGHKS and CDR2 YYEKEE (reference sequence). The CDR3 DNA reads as TGTGCCAGCAGCTTTGGACAGGGAATCGGAACTGAAGCTTTCTTT. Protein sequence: CASSFGQGIGTEAFF.

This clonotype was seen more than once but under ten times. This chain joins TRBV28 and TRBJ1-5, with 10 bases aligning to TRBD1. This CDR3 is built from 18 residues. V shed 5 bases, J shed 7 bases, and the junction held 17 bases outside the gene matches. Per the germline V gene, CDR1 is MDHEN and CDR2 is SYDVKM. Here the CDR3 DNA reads TGTGCCAGCAGTGCATTTAGCCGACAGGGGGCTGGGATACAGCCCCAGCATTTT. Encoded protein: CASSAFSRQGAGIQPQHF.

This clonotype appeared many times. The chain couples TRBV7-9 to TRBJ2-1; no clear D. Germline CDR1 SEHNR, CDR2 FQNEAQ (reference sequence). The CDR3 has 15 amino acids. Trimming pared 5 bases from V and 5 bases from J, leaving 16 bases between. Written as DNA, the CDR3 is TGTGCCAGCAGCCCCCGGTCTGGGCTGCACAATGAGCAGTTCTTC. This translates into CASSPRSGLHNEQFF. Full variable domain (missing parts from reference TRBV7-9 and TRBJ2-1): DTGVSQNPRHKITKRGQNVTFRCDPISEHNRLYWYRQTLGQGPEFLTYFQNEAQLEKSRLLSDRFSAERPKGSFSTLEIQRTEQGDSAMYLCASSPRSGLHNEQFFGPGTRLTVL.